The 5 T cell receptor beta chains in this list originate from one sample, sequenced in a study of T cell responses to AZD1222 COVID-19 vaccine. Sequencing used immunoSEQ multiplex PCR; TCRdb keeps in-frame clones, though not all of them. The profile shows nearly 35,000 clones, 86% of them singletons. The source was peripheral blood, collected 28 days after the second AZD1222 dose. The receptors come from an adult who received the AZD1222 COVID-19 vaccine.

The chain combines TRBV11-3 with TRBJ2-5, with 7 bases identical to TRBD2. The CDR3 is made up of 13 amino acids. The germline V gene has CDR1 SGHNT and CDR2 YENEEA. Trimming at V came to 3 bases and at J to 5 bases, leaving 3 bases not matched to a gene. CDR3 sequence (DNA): TGTGCCAGCAGCTTCCGGGGAGGGGAGACCCAGTACTTC. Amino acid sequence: CASSFRGGETQYF.

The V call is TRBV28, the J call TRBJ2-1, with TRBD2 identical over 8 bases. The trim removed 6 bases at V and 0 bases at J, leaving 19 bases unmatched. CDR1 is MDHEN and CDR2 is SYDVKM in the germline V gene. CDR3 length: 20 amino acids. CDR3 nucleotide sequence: TGTGCCAGCAGCCCAAATCCCGGGAGGACTAGCAGAAGCTCCTACAATGAGCAGTTCTTC. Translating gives CASSPNPGRTSRSSYNEQFF.

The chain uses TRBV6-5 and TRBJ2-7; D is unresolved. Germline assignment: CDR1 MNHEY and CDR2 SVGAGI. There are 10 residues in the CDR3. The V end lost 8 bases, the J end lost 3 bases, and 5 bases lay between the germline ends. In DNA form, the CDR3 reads TGTGCCAGCTCACTCTACGAGCAGTACTTC. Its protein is CASSLYEQYF.

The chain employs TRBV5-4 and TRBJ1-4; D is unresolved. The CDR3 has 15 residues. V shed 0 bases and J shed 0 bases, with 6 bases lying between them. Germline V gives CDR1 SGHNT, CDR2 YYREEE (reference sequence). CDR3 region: CASSLAGTTNEKLFF. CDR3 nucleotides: TGTGCCAGCAGCTTGGCCGGGACAACTAATGAAAAACTGTTTTTT. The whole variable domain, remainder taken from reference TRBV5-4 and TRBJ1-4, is ETGVTQSPTHLIKTRGQQVTLRCSSQSGHNTVSWYQQALGQGPQFIFQYYREEENGRGNFPPRFSGLQFPNYSSELNVNALELDDSALYLCASSLAGTTNEKLFFGSGTQLSVL.

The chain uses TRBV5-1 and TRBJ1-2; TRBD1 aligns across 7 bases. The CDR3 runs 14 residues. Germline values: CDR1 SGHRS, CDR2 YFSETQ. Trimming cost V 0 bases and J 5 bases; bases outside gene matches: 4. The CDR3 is CASSLAVTGYGYTF. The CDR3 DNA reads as TGCGCCAGCAGCTTGGCCGTGACAGGGTATGGCTACACCTTC. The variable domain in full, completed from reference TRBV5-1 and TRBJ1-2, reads KAGVTQTPRYLIKTRGQQVTLSCSPISGHRSVSWYQQTPGQGLQFLFEYFSETQRNKGNFPGRFSGRQFSNSRSEMNVSTLELGDSALYLCASSLAVTGYGYTFGSGTRLTVV.